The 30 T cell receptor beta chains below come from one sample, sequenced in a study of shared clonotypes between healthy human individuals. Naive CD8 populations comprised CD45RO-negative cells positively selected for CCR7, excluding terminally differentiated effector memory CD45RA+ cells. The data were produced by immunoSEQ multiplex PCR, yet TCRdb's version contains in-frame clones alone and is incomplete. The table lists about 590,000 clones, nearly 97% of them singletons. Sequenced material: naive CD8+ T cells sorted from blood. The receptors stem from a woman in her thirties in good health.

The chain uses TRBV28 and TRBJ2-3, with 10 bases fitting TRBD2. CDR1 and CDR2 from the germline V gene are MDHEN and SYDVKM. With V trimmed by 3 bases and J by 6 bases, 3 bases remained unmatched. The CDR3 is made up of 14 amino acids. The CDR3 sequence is CASSFSSGSDTQYF. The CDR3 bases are TGTGCCAGCAGTTTCTCTAGCGGGAGCGATACGCAGTATTTT.

The CDR3 reads CATSRDGDWNTGELFF. CDR3 DNA: TGTGCCACCAGCAGAGATGGGGACTGGAACACCGGGGAGCTGTTTTTT. The chain is built from TRBV15 and TRBJ2-2, with D perhaps TRBD2 (6 bases). Germline lookup yields CDR1 LNHNV and CDR2 YYDKDF (reference sequence). The V end lost 0 bases, the J end lost 1 base, and 9 bases lay between the germline ends. This CDR3 has 16 residues.

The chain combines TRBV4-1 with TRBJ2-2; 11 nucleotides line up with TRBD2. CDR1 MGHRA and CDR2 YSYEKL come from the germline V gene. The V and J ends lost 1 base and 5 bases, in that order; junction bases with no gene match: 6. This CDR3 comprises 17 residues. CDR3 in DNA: TGCGCCAGCAGCCAAGGACTAGCGGGAAAGGGTACCGGGGAGCTGTTTTTT. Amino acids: CASSQGLAGKGTGELFF.

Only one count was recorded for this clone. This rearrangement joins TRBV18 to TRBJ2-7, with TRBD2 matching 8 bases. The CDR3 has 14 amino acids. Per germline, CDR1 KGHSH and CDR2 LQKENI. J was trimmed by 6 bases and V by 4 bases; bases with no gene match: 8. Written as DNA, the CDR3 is TGTGCCAGCTCACGTCCGGGACTAGTATTCGAGCAGTACTTC. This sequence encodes CASSRPGLVFEQYF. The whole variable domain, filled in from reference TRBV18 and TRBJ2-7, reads NAGVMQNPRHLVRRRGQEARLRCSPMKGHSHVYWYRQLPEEGLKFMVYLQKENIIDESGMPKERFSAEFPKEGPSILRIQQVVRGDSAAYFCASSRPGLVFEQYFGPGTRLTVT.

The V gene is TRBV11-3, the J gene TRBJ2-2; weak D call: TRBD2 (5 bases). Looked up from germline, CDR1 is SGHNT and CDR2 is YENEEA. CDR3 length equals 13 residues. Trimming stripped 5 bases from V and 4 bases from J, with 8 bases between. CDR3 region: CASSPGFTGELFF. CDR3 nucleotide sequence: TGTGCCAGCAGCCCGGGGTTCACCGGGGAGCTGTTTTTT.

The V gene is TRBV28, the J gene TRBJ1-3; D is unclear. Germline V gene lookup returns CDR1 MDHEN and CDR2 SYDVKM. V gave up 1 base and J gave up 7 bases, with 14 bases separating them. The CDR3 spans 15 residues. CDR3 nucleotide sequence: TGTGCCAGCAGTTTATCGCCAAGGCCGTCGAACACCATATATTTT. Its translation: CASSLSPRPSNTIYF. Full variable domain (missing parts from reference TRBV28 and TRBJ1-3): DVKVTQSSRYLVKRTGEKVFLECVQDMDHENMFWYRQDPGLGLRLIYFSYDVKMKEKGDIPEGYSVSREKKERFSLILESASTNQTSMYLCASSLSPRPSNTIYFGEGSWLTVV.

In DNA form, the CDR3 reads TGTGCCAGCAGTTTAGGGACCTTTTACGAGCAGTACTTC. It translates to CASSLGTFYEQYF. The chain employs TRBV27 and TRBJ2-7, with D perhaps assigned TRBD1 or TRBD2 (5 bases each). This CDR3 is built from 13 residues. Per germline, CDR1 MNHEY and CDR2 SMNVEV (reference sequence). The V gene lost 2 bases and the J gene lost 4 bases, with 9 bases spanning the gap.

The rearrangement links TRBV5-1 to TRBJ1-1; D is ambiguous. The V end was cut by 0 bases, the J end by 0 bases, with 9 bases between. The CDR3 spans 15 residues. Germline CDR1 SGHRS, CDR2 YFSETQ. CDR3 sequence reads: CASSLARNMNTEAFF. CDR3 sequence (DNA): TGCGCCAGCAGCTTGGCAAGGAACATGAACACTGAAGCTTTCTTT.

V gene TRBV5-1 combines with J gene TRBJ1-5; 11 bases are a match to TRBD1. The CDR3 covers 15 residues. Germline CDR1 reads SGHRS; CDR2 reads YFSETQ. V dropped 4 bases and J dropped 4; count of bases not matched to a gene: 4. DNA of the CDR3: TGCGCCAGCAGCGTGGGACAGGGGGTAAATCAGCCCCAGCATTTT. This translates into CASSVGQGVNQPQHF.

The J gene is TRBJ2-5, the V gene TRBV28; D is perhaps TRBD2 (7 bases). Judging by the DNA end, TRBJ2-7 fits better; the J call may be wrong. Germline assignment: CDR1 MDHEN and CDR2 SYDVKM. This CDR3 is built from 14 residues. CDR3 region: CASSWTRGAYEQYF. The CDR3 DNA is TGTGCCAGCAGTTGGACTAGGGGGGCCTACGAGCAGTACTTC.

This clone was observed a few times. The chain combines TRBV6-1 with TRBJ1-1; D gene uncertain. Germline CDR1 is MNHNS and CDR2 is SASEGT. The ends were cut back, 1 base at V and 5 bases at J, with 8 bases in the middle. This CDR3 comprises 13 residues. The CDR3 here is CASSEDTRTEAFF. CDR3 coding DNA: TGTGCCAGCAGTGAAGACACGCGGACTGAAGCTTTCTTT.

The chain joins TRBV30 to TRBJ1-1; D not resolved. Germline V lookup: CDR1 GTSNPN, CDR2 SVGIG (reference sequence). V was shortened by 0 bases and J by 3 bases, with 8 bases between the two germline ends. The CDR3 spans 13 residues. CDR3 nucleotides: TGTGCCTGGAGTGTATTGACCCACACTGAAGCTTTCTTT. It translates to CAWSVLTHTEAFF.

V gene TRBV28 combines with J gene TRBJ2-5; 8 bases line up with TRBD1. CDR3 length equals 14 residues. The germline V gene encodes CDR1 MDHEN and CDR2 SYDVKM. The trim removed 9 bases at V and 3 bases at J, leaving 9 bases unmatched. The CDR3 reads CASKTGVDEETQYF. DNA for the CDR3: TGTGCCAGTAAGACAGGGGTGGATGAAGAGACCCAGTACTTC.

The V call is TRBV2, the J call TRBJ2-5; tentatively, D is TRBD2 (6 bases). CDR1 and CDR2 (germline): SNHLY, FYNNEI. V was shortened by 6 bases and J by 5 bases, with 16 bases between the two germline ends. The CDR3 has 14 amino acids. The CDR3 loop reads CASRVVGGRETQYF. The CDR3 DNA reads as TGTGCCAGCAGAGTGGTTGGGGGGAGGGAGACCCAGTACTTC. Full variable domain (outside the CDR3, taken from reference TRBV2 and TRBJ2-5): EPEVTQTPSHQVTQMGQEVILRCVPISNHLYFYWYRQILGQKVEFLVSFYNNEISEKSEIFDDQFSVERPDGSNFTLKIRSTKLEDSAMYFCASRVVGGRETQYFGPGTRLLVL.

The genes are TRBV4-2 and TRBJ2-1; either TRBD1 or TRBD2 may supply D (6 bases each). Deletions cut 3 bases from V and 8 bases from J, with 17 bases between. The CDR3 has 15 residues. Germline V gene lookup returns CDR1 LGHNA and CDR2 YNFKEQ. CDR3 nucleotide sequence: TGTGCCAGCAGCCAGGATGGGACCCGGGGGCATGAGCAGTTCTTC. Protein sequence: CASSQDGTRGHEQFF.

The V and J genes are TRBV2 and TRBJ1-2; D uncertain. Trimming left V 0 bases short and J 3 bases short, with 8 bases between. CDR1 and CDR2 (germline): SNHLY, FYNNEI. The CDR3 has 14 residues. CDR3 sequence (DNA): TGTGCCAGCAGTGAAGCCAGCCTGCACTATGGCTACACCTTC. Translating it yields CASSEASLHYGYTF.

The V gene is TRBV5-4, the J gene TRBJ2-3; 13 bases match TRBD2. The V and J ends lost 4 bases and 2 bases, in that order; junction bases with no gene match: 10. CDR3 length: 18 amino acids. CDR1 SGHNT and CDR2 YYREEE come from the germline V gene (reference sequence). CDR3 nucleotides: TGTGCCAGCAGCCCGCGGACTAGCGGGAGACCCATCACAGATACGCAGTATTTT. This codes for CASSPRTSGRPITDTQYF.

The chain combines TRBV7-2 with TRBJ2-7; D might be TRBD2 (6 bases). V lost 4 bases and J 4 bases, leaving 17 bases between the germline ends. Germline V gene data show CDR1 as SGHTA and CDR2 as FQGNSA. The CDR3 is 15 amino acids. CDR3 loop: CASSSRPGLRYEQYF. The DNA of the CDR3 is TGTGCCAGCAGCTCGCGTCCGGGACTCCGGTACGAGCAGTACTTC.

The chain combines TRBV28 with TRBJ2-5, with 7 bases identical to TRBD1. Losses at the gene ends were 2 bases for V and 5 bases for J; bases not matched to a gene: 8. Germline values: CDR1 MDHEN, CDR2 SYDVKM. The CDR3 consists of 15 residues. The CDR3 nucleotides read TGTGCCAGCAGTTTACCCCGACAGGGCGTCGAGACCCAGTACTTC. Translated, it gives CASSLPRQGVETQYF.

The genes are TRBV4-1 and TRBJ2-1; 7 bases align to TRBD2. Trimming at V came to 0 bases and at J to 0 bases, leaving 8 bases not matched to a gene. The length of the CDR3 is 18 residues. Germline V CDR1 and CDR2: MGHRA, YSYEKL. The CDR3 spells CASSQELLAFSSYNEQFF. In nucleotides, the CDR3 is TGCGCCAGCAGCCAAGAATTACTAGCGTTCAGCTCCTACAATGAGCAGTTCTTC.

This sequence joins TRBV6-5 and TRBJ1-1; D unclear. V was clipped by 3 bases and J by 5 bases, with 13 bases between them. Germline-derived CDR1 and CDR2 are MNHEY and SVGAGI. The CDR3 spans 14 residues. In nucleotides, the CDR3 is TGTGCCAGCAGTTATAGCAAGGGAGGAACTGAAGCTTTCTTT. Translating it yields CASSYSKGGTEAFF.

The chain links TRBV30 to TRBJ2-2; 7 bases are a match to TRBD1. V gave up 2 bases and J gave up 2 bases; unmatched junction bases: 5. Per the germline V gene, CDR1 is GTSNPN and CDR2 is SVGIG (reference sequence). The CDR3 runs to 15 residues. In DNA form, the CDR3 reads TGTGCCTGGAGTCAAGGACAGGCTAACACCGGGGAGCTGTTTTTT. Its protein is CAWSQGQANTGELFF. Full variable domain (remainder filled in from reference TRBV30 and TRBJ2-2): SQTIHQWPATLVQPVGSPLSLECTVEGTSNPNLYWYRQAAGRGLQLLFYSVGIGQISSEVPQNLSASRPQDRQFILSSKKLLLSDSGFYLCAWSQGQANTGELFFGEGSRLTVL.

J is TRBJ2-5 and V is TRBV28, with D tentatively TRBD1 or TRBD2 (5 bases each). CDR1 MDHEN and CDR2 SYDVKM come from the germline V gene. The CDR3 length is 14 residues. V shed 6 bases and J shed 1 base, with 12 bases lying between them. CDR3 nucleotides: TGTGCCAGCAGGAGGGACCCTACCCAAGAGACCCAGTACTTC. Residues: CASRRDPTQETQYF.

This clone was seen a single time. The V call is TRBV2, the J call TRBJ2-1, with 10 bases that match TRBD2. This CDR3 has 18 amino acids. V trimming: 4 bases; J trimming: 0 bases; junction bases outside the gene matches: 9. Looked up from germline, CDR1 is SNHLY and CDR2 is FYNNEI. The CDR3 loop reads CASSVLAGGRSSYNEQFF. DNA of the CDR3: TGTGCCAGCAGTGTGTTAGCGGGAGGCCGCAGCTCCTACAATGAGCAGTTCTTC.

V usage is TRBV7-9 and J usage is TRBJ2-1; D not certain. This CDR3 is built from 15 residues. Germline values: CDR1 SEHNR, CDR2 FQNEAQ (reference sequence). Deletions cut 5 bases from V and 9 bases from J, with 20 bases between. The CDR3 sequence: CASSHAAGVIPEQFF. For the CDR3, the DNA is TGTGCCAGCAGCCACGCCGCTGGGGTTATCCCTGAGCAGTTCTTC. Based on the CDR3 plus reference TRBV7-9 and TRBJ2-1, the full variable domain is DTGVSQNPRHKITKRGQNVTFRCDPISEHNRLYWYRQTLGQGPEFLTYFQNEAQLEKSRLLSDRFSAERPKGSFSTLEIQRTEQGDSAMYLCASSHAAGVIPEQFFGPGTRLTVL.

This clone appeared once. The DNA of the CDR3 is TGTGCCAGCTCACCACCTGGACTAGCGGGAGGGCCTACAGATACGCAGTATTTT. It translates to CASSPPGLAGGPTDTQYF. The J gene is TRBJ2-3, the V gene TRBV18; TRBD2 matches 15 bases. This CDR3 is 18 amino acids long. V gave up 0 bases and J gave up 3 bases; unmatched junction bases: 4. Germline V lookup: CDR1 KGHSH, CDR2 LQKENI.

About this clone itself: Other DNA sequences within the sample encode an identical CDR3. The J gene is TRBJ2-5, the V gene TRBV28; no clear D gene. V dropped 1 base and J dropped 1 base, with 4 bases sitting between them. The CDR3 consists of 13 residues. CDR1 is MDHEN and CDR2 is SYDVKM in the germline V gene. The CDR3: CASSLYSQETQYF. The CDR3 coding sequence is TGTGCCAGCAGTTTATACTCCCAAGAGACCCAGTACTTC.

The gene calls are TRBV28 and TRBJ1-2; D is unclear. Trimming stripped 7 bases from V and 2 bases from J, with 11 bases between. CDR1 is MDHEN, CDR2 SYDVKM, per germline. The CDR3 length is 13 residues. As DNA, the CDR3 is TGTGCCAGCAATCCCTTGGGGAACTATGGCTACACCTTC. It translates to CASNPLGNYGYTF.

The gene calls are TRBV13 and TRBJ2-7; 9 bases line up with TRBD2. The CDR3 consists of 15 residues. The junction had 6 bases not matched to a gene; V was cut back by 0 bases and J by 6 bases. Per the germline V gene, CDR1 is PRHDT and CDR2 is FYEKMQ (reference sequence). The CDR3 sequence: CASSLGSGSTFEQYF. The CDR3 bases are TGTGCCAGCAGCTTAGGTAGCGGGAGTACCTTCGAGCAGTACTTC.

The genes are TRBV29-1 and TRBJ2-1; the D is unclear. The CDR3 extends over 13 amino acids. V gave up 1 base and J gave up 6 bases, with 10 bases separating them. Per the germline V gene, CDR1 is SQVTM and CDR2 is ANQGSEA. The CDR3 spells CSVEGQAGNEQFF. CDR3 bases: TGCAGCGTTGAAGGGCAGGCAGGCAATGAGCAGTTCTTC.